Each of the 30 T cell receptor beta chains below was sequenced from the same sample in a study of blood T cells in healthy people across ages. It was with a sample-barcoded 5' primer and a J-beta primer mix that a second PCR of roughly 6 to 11 cycles was run. Via MiXCR, TCRdb re-called the 5' RACE reads, giving one row per CDR3 protein. Of about 1 million distinct CDR3 sequences listed, 45% are singletons. Sequenced input: blood. Receptor source: a woman aged 55-69 years in good health.

The sample holds one count of this clonotype. V usage is TRBV28 and J usage is TRBJ2-3; TRBD1 might be the D (5 bases). Germline V lookup: CDR1 MDHEN, CDR2 SYDVKM. V lost 2 bases, J lost 1 base, and 10 bases lay in between. The CDR3 is made up of 15 amino acids. CDR3 sequence (DNA): TGTGCCAGCAGTTTAATAGACAGTCGCACAGATACGCAGTATTTT. The encoded protein is CASSLIDSRTDTQYF.

This clonotype has a count of ten or more. This chain connects TRBV7-3 to TRBJ2-5; 7 positions match TRBD2. The V and J ends lost 6 bases and 5 bases, in that order; junction bases with no gene match: 12. Germline CDR1 and CDR2: SGHTA and FQGTGA. This CDR3 has 15 residues. Written as DNA, the CDR3 is TGTGCCAGCAGTCATACGGCGGGAGCGGGGGAGACCCAGTACTTC. Protein: CASSHTAGAGETQYF.

The count of this clonotype is one. Mismatch with germline at one junction end may stem from a read error. V and J are TRBV7-9 and TRBJ2-5; TRBD1 matches at 7 bases. Judging by the DNA end, TRBJ2-7 fits better; the J call may be wrong. Germline V gene data show CDR1 as SEHNR and CDR2 as FQNEAQ (reference sequence). The length of the CDR3 is 16 residues. The DNA for the CDR3 is TGTGCCGGCAGCTCAGAAGGACAGGCTCAACCCTACGAGCAGTACTTC. Protein product: CAGSSEGQAQPYEQYF.

The rearrangement uses TRBV18 and TRBJ2-7; D gene ambiguous. The CDR3 contains 14 residues. Trimming shortened V by 6 bases and J by 3 bases, and 15 bases separated the two germline ends. Per the germline V gene, CDR1 is KGHSH and CDR2 is LQKENI. CDR3 sequence (DNA): TGTGCCAGCTCTGCGAGCAGTTTCTACTACGAGCAGTACTTC. Translating gives CASSASSFYYEQYF. The full variable domain, in which reference TRBV18 and TRBJ2-7 provide the parts outside the CDR3, is NAGVMQNPRHLVRRRGQEARLRCSPMKGHSHVYWYRQLPEEGLKFMVYLQKENIIDESGMPKERFSAEFPKEGPSILRIQQVVRGDSAAYFCASSASSFYYEQYFGPGTRLTVT.

This clonotype was recorded a few times. This chain joins TRBV20-1 and TRBJ2-1, with TRBD2 matching 9 bases. CDR3 length: 14 residues. Germline V gene data show CDR1 as DFQATT and CDR2 as SNEGSKA (reference sequence). V gave up 4 bases and J gave up 9 bases; unmatched junction bases: 10. The CDR3 coding sequence is TGCAGTGCTACCATAGCGGGAGTAGGTAGTGAGCAGTTCTTC. Protein sequence: CSATIAGVGSEQFF.

This clonotype was seen a few times. V gene TRBV7-9 combines with J gene TRBJ2-1; weak D call: TRBD2 (5 bases). Per the germline V gene, CDR1 is SEHNR and CDR2 is FQNEAQ (reference sequence). V was shortened by 1 base and J by 4 bases, with 11 bases between the two germline ends. This CDR3 has 15 residues. CDR3 sequence reads: CASSLGGSRYNEQFF. CDR3 bases: TGTGCCAGCAGCTTAGGAGGGTCCCGATACAATGAGCAGTTCTTC.

This chain uses TRBV3-1 with TRBJ2-1, with D maybe TRBD2 (7 bases). Germline lookup yields CDR1 LGHDT and CDR2 YNNKEL (reference sequence). The CDR3 is made up of 14 amino acids. V was clipped by 4 bases and J by 8 bases, with 15 bases between them. The CDR3 DNA reads as TGTGCCAGCAGCCTTCGGGGGGCCTTCGATGAGCAGTTCTTC. This sequence encodes CASSLRGAFDEQFF.

The chain links TRBV6-1 to TRBJ2-7; no firm D call. The CDR3 has 12 amino acids. Germline CDR1 MNHNS, CDR2 SASEGT. The V gene lost 7 bases and the J gene lost 2 bases, with 9 bases spanning the gap. CDR3 bases: TGTGCCAGCAACCATGGGGCCTACGAGCAGTACTTC. It specifies CASNHGAYEQYF.

The genes are TRBV20-1 and TRBJ2-5; 13 bases are shared with TRBD2. CDR1 and CDR2 (germline): DFQATT, SNEGSKA (reference sequence). V trimming: 6 bases; J trimming: 11 bases; junction bases outside the gene matches: 9. The CDR3 spans 13 residues. CDR3 coding DNA: TGCAGTGCGGCGGGACTAGCGGGAAATGAGCAGTACTTC. Encoded protein: CSAAGLAGNEQYF.

This clonotype was recorded once. CDR3 protein: CSVVSGSNVLTF. CDR3 in DNA: TGCAGCGTTGTTTCCGGGTCCAACGTCCTGACTTTC. The chain joins TRBV29-1 to TRBJ2-6; D is unresolved. Germline CDR1 reads SQVTM; CDR2 reads ANQGSEA. The V end was cut by 4 bases, the J end by 8 bases, with 9 bases between. The CDR3 spans 12 residues.

The chain uses TRBV6-5 and TRBJ2-1; weak D call: TRBD2 (5 bases). Per the germline V gene, CDR1 is MNHEY and CDR2 is SVGAGI. Between the trimmed V and J ends, which lost 4 bases and 4 bases, there was a span of 14 bases. The CDR3 has 15 amino acids. Here the CDR3 reads CASSSEGQGYNEQFF. The CDR3 nucleotides read TGTGCCAGCAGTTCCGAGGGCCAAGGGTACAATGAGCAGTTCTTC.

At least ten counts were recorded for this clonotype. V gene TRBV27 combines with J gene TRBJ2-7, with a possible D match to TRBD1 (6 bases). This CDR3 is 15 amino acids long. Trimming took 2 bases from V and 3 from J, leaving 14 bases between them. The germline V gene encodes CDR1 MNHEY and CDR2 SMNVEV (reference sequence). This CDR3 is CASSLGTGSIYEQYF. CDR3 in DNA: TGTGCCAGCAGTTTAGGTACAGGGAGTATCTACGAGCAGTACTTC.

In this sample, this clonotype turned up many times. The chain carries TRBV5-1 and TRBJ2-7; D remains unclear. CDR1 and CDR2 from the germline V gene are SGHRS and YFSETQ. V lost 7 bases and J 1 base, leaving 6 bases between the germline ends. CDR3 size: 11 residues. CDR3 region: CASDGSYEQYF. CDR3 coding DNA: TGCGCCAGCGACGGGTCCTACGAGCAGTACTTC.

The chain carries TRBV27 and TRBJ1-2; 8 bases line up with TRBD1. The CDR3 has 15 amino acids. Germline lookup yields CDR1 MNHEY and CDR2 SMNVEV (reference sequence). The J segment lost 4 bases and the V segment lost 6 bases, leaving 10 bases of the junction unmatched. CDR3 loop: CASSVTGGHSYGYTF. In nucleotides, the CDR3 is TGTGCCAGCAGCGTTACAGGGGGTCATAGCTATGGCTACACCTTC.

CDR3 in DNA: TGTGCCAGCAGTGCAACTAGCGGGAGGGCCGGTGAGCAGTACTTC. It yields the protein CASSATSGRAGEQYF. The chain couples TRBV6-1 to TRBJ2-4; 13 nucleotides match TRBD2. Germline V CDR1 and CDR2: MNHNS, SASEGT. Germline trimming cut 4 bases from V and 13 bases from J; bases unmatched to any gene: 10. This CDR3 contains 15 residues.

This clonotype has a handful of counts. A much larger clone is a single base away; this may be a read error. The gene calls are TRBV3-1 and TRBJ2-5; 8 bases map to TRBD1. Germline V CDR1 and CDR2: LGHDT, YNNKEL (reference sequence). V gave up 6 bases and J gave up 4 bases; unmatched junction bases: 4. The CDR3 sequence is 13 residues long. In DNA form, the CDR3 reads TGTGCCAGCAGTGCGGACAGGGTAGAGACCCAGTACTTC. It yields the protein CASSADRVETQYF.

This clonotype has only a few counts. The chain links TRBV9 to TRBJ2-7; 13 nucleotides agree with TRBD2. With 4 bases clipped from V and 5 bases from J, the junction kept 6 bases outside the gene matches. The V gene's germline CDR1 is SGDLS and CDR2 YYNGEE. This CDR3 region has 15 residues. Here the CDR3 reads CASSRRGLAGNEQYF. In nucleotides, the CDR3 is TGTGCCAGCAGCCGGAGGGGACTAGCGGGAAACGAGCAGTACTTC.

This chain links TRBV6-2 or TRBV6-3 with TRBJ2-7; the match to TRBD1 covers 7 bases. This CDR3 has 17 residues. V lost 1 base, J lost 4 bases, and 13 bases stayed unmatched. The germline gives CDR1 MNHEY, CDR2 SVGEGT. CDR3 region: CASSYWSSRDRKYEQYF. CDR3 in DNA: TGTGCCAGCAGTTACTGGTCCAGCCGGGACAGAAAATACGAGCAGTACTTC.

The sample holds a few counts of this clonotype. The genes are TRBV29-1 and TRBJ2-7; a possible D gene is TRBD1 (5 bases). Looked up from germline, CDR1 is SQVTM and CDR2 is ANQGSEA. This CDR3 has 15 residues. Trimming stripped 6 bases from V and 1 base from J, with 19 bases between. DNA of the CDR3: TGCAGCGTAGTGGTAAGGGGCGAGAATTCCTACGAGCAGTACTTC. This translates into CSVVVRGENSYEQYF.

The chain couples TRBV20-1 to TRBJ2-5; 7 bases map to TRBD2. The length of the CDR3 is 13 residues. V shed 1 base and J 7 bases; nucleotides not matched to a gene: 6. Germline V gene lookup returns CDR1 DFQATT and CDR2 SNEGSKA (reference sequence). The CDR3 loop reads CSARVGGAGTQYF. CDR3 bases: TGCAGTGCTAGAGTGGGAGGGGCGGGGACCCAGTACTTC.

This sequence joins TRBV27 and TRBJ1-2, with D perhaps matching TRBD1 (6 bases). Between the trimmed V and J ends, which lost 9 bases and 4 bases, there was a span of 12 bases. The V gene's germline CDR1 is MNHEY and CDR2 SMNVEV (reference sequence). CDR3 length: 12 residues. CDR3 sequence reads: CASGDRTYGYTF. CDR3 DNA: TGTGCCAGTGGAGACAGGACCTATGGCTACACCTTC.

This clonotype has more than one count but fewer than ten. This chain links TRBV28 with TRBJ2-3; D remains unclear. The CDR3 runs 17 residues. CDR1 is MDHEN, CDR2 SYDVKM, per germline. V shed 5 bases and J shed 1 base, with 19 bases lying between them. CDR3 loop: CASSPGWFLSGTDTQYF. DNA of the CDR3: TGTGCCAGCAGTCCCGGTTGGTTCCTGAGTGGCACAGATACGCAGTATTTT.

The chain has TRBV7-3 and TRBJ2-1; D remains unclear. This CDR3 is 13 amino acids long. V dropped 4 bases and J dropped 6 bases, with 10 bases sitting between them. Germline loops: CDR1 SGHTA, CDR2 FQGTGA. Written as DNA, the CDR3 is TGTGCCAGCAGCTCCCCCCCCGTCAATGAGCAGTTCTTC. Translating it yields CASSSPPVNEQFF.

This clonotype has more than one count but fewer than ten. The J gene is TRBJ2-7, the V gene TRBV6-1, with 11 bases lining up with TRBD2. The CDR3 loop spans 14 amino acids. CDR1 MNHNS and CDR2 SASEGT come from the germline V gene. The trim removed 6 bases at V and 6 bases at J, leaving 7 bases unmatched. The CDR3 loop reads CASRLAGGPTEQYF. As DNA, the CDR3 is TGTGCCAGCAGATTAGCGGGAGGGCCTACCGAGCAGTACTTC.

V is TRBV5-6 and J is TRBJ2-5; TRBD1 aligns across 9 bases. Gene TRBJ2-4 matches the end of the DNA better, so the J call may be wrong. CDR3 length equals 14 residues. Germline assignment: CDR1 SGHDT and CDR2 YYEEEE. CDR3 region: CASSYGTGINIQYF. CDR3 sequence (DNA): TGTGCCAGCAGCTACGGGACAGGGATAAACATTCAGTACTTC.

The chain joins TRBV10-2 to TRBJ2-7; no definite D call. The length of the CDR3 is 13 residues. Trimming stripped 6 bases from V and 4 bases from J, with 13 bases between. Germline CDR1 and CDR2: WSHSY and SAAADI. The CDR3 sequence is CASRPKAPYEQYF. In DNA form, the CDR3 reads TGCGCCAGCAGGCCTAAGGCCCCTTACGAGCAGTACTTC.

In this sample, this clonotype turned up a few times. DNA for the CDR3: TGTGCCAGCAGTTTATTGGGGGAGGACACAGATACGCAGTATTTT. This gives the protein CASSLLGEDTDTQYF. The chain uses TRBV28 and TRBJ2-3; possible D gene TRBD2, 6 bases. The CDR3 covers 15 residues. The germline V gene has CDR1 MDHEN and CDR2 SYDVKM. V lost 1 base, J lost 2 bases, and 10 bases lay in between.

This clonotype was observed a few times. The chain carries TRBV6-1 and TRBJ2-1; D is unresolved. There are 15 residues in the CDR3. Trimming removed 6 bases at V and 0 bases at J, with 12 bases between. Germline CDR1 reads MNHNS; CDR2 reads SASEGT. This CDR3 is CASRGRVSSYNEQFF. The CDR3 DNA is TGTGCCAGCAGGGGCAGAGTTAGCTCCTACAATGAGCAGTTCTTC.

The rearrangement links TRBV20-1 to TRBJ2-5; TRBD2 is a possible D gene (6 bases). The V end lost 4 bases, the J end lost 5 bases, and 11 bases lay between the germline ends. The CDR3 sequence is 12 residues long. Looked up from germline, CDR1 is DFQATT and CDR2 is SNEGSKA (reference sequence). CDR3 sequence (DNA): TGCAGTGCTACCGTTGCGGGGGAGACCCAGTACTTC. Translating gives CSATVAGETQYF.

The CDR3 sequence: CSAPGPNIYTQYF. CDR3 nucleotide sequence: TGCAGTGCTCCGGGACCTAATATTTATACGCAGTATTTT. The rearrangement links TRBV20-1 to TRBJ2-3; either TRBD1 or TRBD2 may supply D (5 bases each). V was clipped by 5 bases and J by 7 bases, with 16 bases between them. Germline-derived CDR1 and CDR2 are DFQATT and SNEGSKA (reference sequence). The CDR3 length is 13 residues.